The source of this T cell receptor beta chain is a study of cytotoxic CD8 clonotypes in ibrutinib-treated CLL. Looking at the study overall: Of the patients, 11 were relapsed/refractory, around 16 treatment-naive and about 17 IGHV unmutated. Study results and limitations: Whereas clonality rose at ibrutinib response, it declined toward baseline at progression. Public clonotypes, an uncommon group, contracted or remained stable on treatment. Sustained-remission and progressing patients had unequal sampling times.

The CDR3 covers 15 residues. V was clipped by 1 base and J by 2 bases, with 11 bases between them. Germline CDR1 is LNHDA and CDR2 is SQIVND (reference sequence). TCRdb's table, derived via immunoSEQ multiplex PCR, lists solely in-frame clones and lacks some. The sample has 150,000 to 200,000 clones, approximately 91% seen once. A remark on this clone: Its antigen is currently unknown.

The rearrangement joins TRBV19 to TRBJ1-2, with D possibly being TRBD1 (6 bases). This clonotype was obtained from a human donor with chronic lymphocytic leukemia. Source: PBMCs, taken at disease progression, from a patient treated with ibrutinib. CDR3 DNA sequence: TGTGCCAGTAGTATAGTACAGGGAGGAAACTATGGCTACACCTTC. This sequence encodes CASSIVQGGNYGYTF.